This TCR beta chain came from a study of blood T cell repertoires in COVID-19 (dated by TCRdb to 2018 to 2021). Background on the whole study: The collaborator samples originated in the United States, Italy and Spain and spanned the acute and convalescent phases of COVID-19. The prospective study material was composed of cDNA or gDNA derived from T cells, B-cell-depleted T cells, or PBMCs. Deeply sampled blood TCRbeta repertoires from subjects exposed to, actively infected with, or recovered from COVID-19 were included in the dataset. The repertoires were made available in a free public database intended to serve as a resource for research on the immune response to SARS-CoV-2. Samples were obtained from the ongoing ImmuneRACE study (first 160 participants) and from over 1,000 subjects provided by 6 global collaborators. A de-identified subject ID, COVID-19 status, age in years and sex were almost always included in the sample metadata. HLA class I and class II types, where available, came from metadata supplied by the sample provider rather than from assay-based typing.

Broad study findings and their caveats: The quantity of clinical and demographic metadata differed by source and by participant and was supplied without curation.

TCRbeta CDR3 regions were amplified from genomic DNA using the immunoSEQ Assay, a bias-controlled multiplex PCR. The source study handled its data this way. The number of nucleated cells in each sample was estimated from the amplification of reference gene primers within the assay. To quantify the absolute abundance of each unique TCRbeta CDR3 rearrangement, sequence reads were collapsed and filtered. For each sample, productive Simpson clonality was calculated as the square root of Simpson's diversity index over productive rearrangements. TCRdb took this table from immuneACCESS and kept in-frame rearrangements with V and J called. Such tables lack part of the clones; where checked against another copy, unresolved V genes explain under half of the gap, and the rest is unexplained. That table furnishes V, J and clone size, whereas the DNA furnished D and trimming. Here the sample has some 270,000 clones; roughly 80% occur a single time. Approximately 14% of the sample rests with the top ten.

About this clone: The antigen this receptor binds is unknown. The sample holds no much larger clone one base away, and base qualities are not on file.

One collaborating source in Seattle enrolled patients during active infection and followed them longitudinally through the course of disease. The collaborating institutions used their own protocols to collect whole blood in K2EDTA tubes. For TCRbeta analysis, collaborator samples were shipped as frozen whole blood, as isolated PBMCs, or as DNA extracted from either sample type. The TCR originated in a person between 65 and 79 years old with COVID-19, enrolled during active disease. The sequenced material came from peripheral blood.

DNA sequence: TGTGCCAGCAGCTCCGGGACAGGAGCCCGCGAGCAGTACTTC. The encoded protein is CASSSGTGAREQYF. The rearranged segments are TRBV5-6 and TRBJ2-7; TRBD1 matches 8 bases in the middle. The CDR3 covers 14 residues, taking in both the cysteine and the phenylalanine. Only the CDR3 DNA stays, 42 bases, in frame from base 1. CDR1 SGHDT and CDR2 YYEEEE were looked up in the germline V gene. V is pruned by 3 bases and J by 6 bases, leaving 8 bases of the junction without a gene match. The full variable domain, completed from the reference TRBV5-6 and TRBJ2-7 proteins outside the CDR3, reads DAGVTQSPTHLIKTRGQQVTLRCSPKSGHDTVSWYQQALGQGPQFIFQYYEEEERQRGNFPDRFSGHQFPNYSSELNVNALLLGDSALYLCASSSGTGAREQYFGPGTRLTVT.